A selection of T cell receptor beta chains follows, all from one sample in a study of tumour-infiltrating T cells in Burkitt lymphoma. The protocol was immunoSEQ multiplex PCR, while the TCRdb copy is restricted to in-frame clones and leaves out a portion. The sample lists more than 45,000 clones; less than 35% were seen once. Sequenced: tumor tissue. The receptor set was obtained from a human donor with Burkitt lymphoma. Both conserved end residues are part of each CDR3.

v_gene	j_gene	CDR3aa
TRBV5-1	TRBJ1-2	CASSLDGDRGHGYTF
TRBV4-1	TRBJ1-6	CASSQVFRTGTNSPLHF
TRBV5-1	TRBJ1-4	CASSFRDREDEKLFF
TRBV10-3	TRBJ1-5	CAIRSDSNQPQHF
TRBV19	TRBJ1-4	CASSRWDRPEKLFF
TRBV5-5	TRBJ2-3	CASSPTRSTDTQYF
TRBV4-3	TRBJ2-3	CASSRFAGEQADTQYF
TRBV28	TRBJ2-5	CASSPGGQQETQYF
TRBV5-1	TRBJ2-7	CASSSYRHYEQYF
TRBV7-3	TRBJ2-1	CASSFSRANNQQFF
TRBV2	TRBJ1-6	CASSEPGHTPLHF
TRBV7-2	TRBJ1-5	CASSLEANSNQPQHF
TRBV4-3	TRBJ1-5	CASSQGSRGRVSNQPQHF
TRBV6-5	TRBJ2-7	CASSYSISQDEQYF
TRBV7-6	TRBJ2-1	CASSSLGGTYNEQFF
TRBV5-1	TRBJ1-4	CASSLVQGGEKLFF
TRBV19	TRBJ1-1	CASSQDRTPAFF
TRBV7-9	TRBJ2-7	CASRGDEGEQYF
TRBV19	TRBJ2-7	CASSIPIDRGFAYEQYF
TRBV9	TRBJ2-7	CASTRSPDPYEQYF